The text below deals with one T cell receptor (beta chain). What it binds is not known. J lost 7 bases, V lost 2 bases, and 12 bases had no gene match. Looked up from germline, CDR1 is MNHEY and CDR2 is SVGAGI. The CDR3 extends over 16 amino acids. The data are from a study of cytomegalovirus exposure and HLA in healthy donors. Study-level information: A later analysis reported the 130 or so validation repertoires used the same platform as the approximately 660 first-cohort repertoires.

General study findings and limits: CMV antigen specificity of three CMV-associated chains was confirmed in vitro. As was reported, the classifier diagnosed cytomegalovirus status with high specificity and sensitivity. TCR beta chains numbering more than 150 were designated cytomegalovirus-associated.

This table comes from immunoSEQ multiplex PCR, and its TCRdb copy is limited to in-frame clones, with some not included. The table includes 300,000 to 400,000 clones, 80% to 90% detected once. V is TRBV6-5 and J is TRBJ1-2; 8 bases fit TRBD1. The clonotype comes from a woman under 30 in good health and CMV-seronegative. Sequencing was performed on PBMCs. This chain's CDR3 is CASSYVFRQGFSGYTF. The CDR3, as DNA: TGTGCCAGCAGTTACGTATTCCGACAGGGGTTTAGTGGCTACACCTTC.